A single sample is the source of the 30 T cell receptor beta chains below, sequenced in a study of Ad26.COV2.S vaccination and SARS-CoV-2 variants. Documented treatment: roughly 18 received Ad26.COV2.S at low or high dose, single or two shots; about 5 received placebo; per-sample allocation not given. Day 63 after the first injection of vaccine or placebo was the sampling time. Sequencing used immunoSEQ multiplex PCR; TCRdb keeps in-frame clones, though not all of them. The repertoire holds roughly 410,000 clones, with around 82% as singletons. The source material was peripheral blood, sampled in a trial of Ad26.COV2.S vaccine versus placebo. Source of these receptors: a person aged 18 to 65 who received the Ad26.COV2.S COVID-19 vaccine or a placebo.

The chain recombines TRBV15 with TRBJ2-3, with 7 nucleotides matching TRBD2. V was clipped by 1 base and J by 2 bases; unmatched bases: 3. The CDR3 extends over 15 amino acids. Germline V gene lookup returns CDR1 LNHNV and CDR2 YYDKDF (reference sequence). CDR3 in amino acids: CATSRGAGNTDTQYF. Here the CDR3 DNA reads TGTGCCACCAGCAGAGGAGCGGGGAACACAGATACGCAGTATTTT.

This sequence joins TRBV6-5 and TRBJ1-6; tentatively, D is TRBD1 (5 bases). CDR1 and CDR2 from the germline V gene are MNHEY and SVGAGI. Trimming pared 8 bases from V and 8 bases from J, leaving 13 bases between. This CDR3 region has 13 residues. This CDR3 reads CASRDPGHSPLHF. As DNA, the CDR3 is TGTGCCAGCCGGGACCCCGGCCATTCACCCCTCCACTTT.

On this clone itself: At the DNA level, this CDR3 is encoded by other sequences in the same sample as well. The chain combines TRBV11-2 with TRBJ2-7; unclear D gene. The CDR3 spans 13 residues. CDR1 is SGHAT, CDR2 FQNNGV, per germline. The V gene lost 1 base and the J gene lost 2 bases, with 6 bases spanning the gap. As DNA, the CDR3 is TGTGCCAGCAGCTTAGGGCCTCCCTACGAGCAGTACTTC. Translating it yields CASSLGPPYEQYF.

V is TRBV19 and J is TRBJ2-5; 13 bases align to TRBD2. The CDR3 has 15 amino acids. The J segment lost 4 bases and the V segment lost 5 bases, leaving 4 bases of the junction unmatched. The germline V gene has CDR1 LNHDA and CDR2 SQIVND (reference sequence). The chain's CDR3 is CASSSGLAGPETQYF. DNA of the CDR3: TGTGCCAGTAGTTCGGGACTAGCGGGGCCAGAGACCCAGTACTTC. Full variable domain (remainder filled in from reference TRBV19 and TRBJ2-5): DGGITQSPKYLFRKEGQNVTLSCEQNLNHDAMYWYRQDPGQGLRLIYYSQIVNDFQKGDIAEGYSVSREKKESFPLTVTSAQKNPTAFYLCASSSGLAGPETQYFGPGTRLLVL.

V usage is TRBV12-3 or TRBV12-4 and J usage is TRBJ1-2; the match to TRBD1 covers 9 bases. The CDR3 sequence is 13 residues long. After removal of 5 bases from V and 7 bases from J, the junction contained 5 bases not matched to a gene. CDR3 sequence (DNA): TGTGCCAGCAGTCTTATACAGGGGGCTGGCTACACCTTC. This sequence encodes CASSLIQGAGYTF.

The V and J genes are TRBV21-1 and TRBJ2-5; the table's D call, TRBD2, has no DNA check behind it. TRBV21-1 is designated a pseudogene. The length of the CDR3 is 13 residues. CDR3 protein: CASRGGESETQYF. The CDR3 coding sequence is TGTGCCAGCCGGGGAGGGGAGTCAGAGACCCAGTACTTC.

CDR3 nucleotide sequence: TGTGCCTGGACAGCCAATAATTCACCCCTCCACTTT. Protein: CAWTANNSPLHF. V is TRBV30 and J is TRBJ1-6, with D hard to call. V was pared by 4 bases and J by 5 bases, with 6 bases between. This CDR3 region has 12 residues. Looked up from germline, CDR1 is GTSNPN and CDR2 is SVGIG (reference sequence).

V is TRBV5-6 and J is TRBJ2-7; the D gene is possibly TRBD2 (5 bases). Germline values: CDR1 SGHDT, CDR2 YYEEEE. V dropped 1 base and J dropped 6 bases, with 14 bases sitting between them. The CDR3 has 14 amino acids. CDR3 nucleotides: TGTGCCAGCAGCTTGCTAGCCGGGTTCGGCGAGCAGTACTTC. Residues: CASSLLAGFGEQYF.

This clone came up once. This chain connects TRBV7-9 to TRBJ1-2, with no clear D. The CDR3 runs 14 residues. Germline V CDR1 and CDR2: SEHNR, FQNEAQ (reference sequence). Trimming pared 2 bases from V and 3 bases from J, leaving 10 bases between. The CDR3 is CASSLKIGHYGYTF. In DNA, the CDR3 is TGTGCCAGCAGCTTAAAAATTGGGCACTATGGCTACACCTTC.

The chain employs TRBV5-4 and TRBJ1-1, with a tentative D call TRBD1 (6 bases). Germline V gene data show CDR1 as SGHNT and CDR2 as YYREEE (reference sequence). Trimming pared 3 bases from V and 5 bases from J, leaving 17 bases between. There are 15 residues in the CDR3. The CDR3 protein is CASSSQGGGVTEAFF. The CDR3 DNA reads TGTGCCAGCAGCTCCCAAGGGGGTGGGGTTACTGAAGCTTTCTTT.

This clone was recorded only once. J is TRBJ2-3 and V is TRBV7-2; D remains unclear. In germline, CDR1 is SGHTA, CDR2 FQGNSA. This CDR3 is built from 13 residues. Trimming left V 1 base short and J 6 bases short, with 8 bases between. CDR3 DNA: TGTGCCAGCAGCTTAGTGATGGTCGATACGCAGTATTTT. Amino acid sequence: CASSLVMVDTQYF.

J is TRBJ1-2 and V is TRBV9; D is undetermined. Trimming left V 0 bases short and J 7 bases short, with 7 bases between. This CDR3 contains 12 residues. Germline loops: CDR1 SGDLS, CDR2 YYNGEE. The CDR3 DNA follows: TGTGCCAGCAGCGTAGCATGGGGTGGCTACACCTTC. It encodes CASSVAWGGYTF.

The chain joins TRBV9 to TRBJ2-1; D may be TRBD1 (6 bases). V lost 0 bases and J 8 bases, leaving 18 bases between the germline ends. Germline CDR1 reads SGDLS; CDR2 reads YYNGEE. The CDR3 loop spans 16 amino acids. The CDR3 spells CASSVGHEAGDDEQFF. The CDR3 DNA is TGTGCCAGCAGCGTAGGTCACGAGGCAGGGGACGATGAGCAGTTCTTC.

The chain combines TRBV14 with TRBJ1-1; D is uncertain. CDR1 is SGHDN, CDR2 FVKESK, per germline. This CDR3 comprises 14 residues. V lost 0 bases to trimming and J lost 0 bases, with 5 bases between them. This CDR3 is CASSQDNLNTEAFF. CDR3 sequence (DNA): TGTGCCAGCAGCCAAGATAACCTGAACACTGAAGCTTTCTTT.

The V gene is TRBV6-6, the J gene TRBJ2-7; D is possibly TRBD2 (5 bases). The CDR3 spans 12 residues. The V end was cut by 6 bases, the J end by 5 bases, with 11 bases between. Germline CDR1 reads MNHNY; CDR2 reads SVGAGI (reference sequence). As DNA, the CDR3 is TGTGCCAGCAGCCTCGACGGGGACGAGCAGTACTTC. This encodes CASSLDGDEQYF.

This clone came up a few times. The chain is built from TRBV7-9 and TRBJ1-1; D remains ambiguous. This CDR3 comprises 12 residues. Trimming shortened V by 4 bases and J by 9 bases, and 12 bases separated the two germline ends. CDR1 SEHNR and CDR2 FQNEAQ come from the germline V gene (reference sequence). The CDR3 DNA reads as TGTGCCAGCAGCTCTGCCCGGGCCCAAGCTTTCTTT. Its protein is CASSSARAQAFF.

The rearrangement uses TRBV2 and TRBJ1-2; D not certain. V lost 4 bases and J lost 4, with 10 bases in between. This CDR3 spans 13 amino acids. Germline-derived CDR1 and CDR2 are SNHLY and FYNNEI. The CDR3 DNA reads as TGTGCCAGCAGTGTGGGCAGCTCCTATGGCTACACCTTC. This gives the protein CASSVGSSYGYTF.

This chain joins TRBV7-9 and TRBJ1-2, with 12 bases matching TRBD1. V shed 1 base, J shed 7 bases, and the junction held 10 bases outside the gene matches. CDR3 length: 17 residues. Germline lookup yields CDR1 SEHNR and CDR2 FQNEAQ (reference sequence). In DNA form, the CDR3 reads TGTGCCAGCAGCTTAGGTGGGACAGGGGGCGCAGCGTCTGGCTACACCTTC. This encodes CASSLGGTGGAASGYTF.

The V and J genes are TRBV5-4 and TRBJ1-1; no firm D call. The germline V gene has CDR1 SGHNT and CDR2 YYREEE (reference sequence). CDR3 length: 13 residues. Trimming removed 4 bases from V and 11 bases from J, with 18 bases in between. The CDR3 loop is CASSPWRGLSAFF. CDR3 nucleotide sequence: TGTGCCAGCAGCCCGTGGCGAGGACTGAGCGCTTTCTTT.

The rearrangement links TRBV11-2 to TRBJ1-1; D may be TRBD1 (6 bases). CDR1 is SGHAT and CDR2 is FQNNGV in the germline V gene. The CDR3 is 15 residues long. V shed 1 base and J shed 4 bases, with 13 bases lying between them. CDR3 nucleotides: TGTGCCAGCAGCTTAGCCCCAAGGGGGGGCACTGAAGCTTTCTTT. Its protein product is CASSLAPRGGTEAFF.

A single count supports this clone. V and J are TRBV5-5 and TRBJ1-1; D may be TRBD1 (5 bases). V lost 1 base and J lost 2, with 6 bases in between. Germline loops: CDR1 SGHKS, CDR2 YYEKEE (reference sequence). This CDR3 is 13 amino acids long. CDR3 amino acids: CASSLQGNTEAFF. Here the CDR3 DNA reads TGTGCCAGCAGCTTGCAGGGTAACACTGAAGCTTTCTTT.

This clone was counted a single time. CDR3 protein: CASSFVSANTGELFF. The CDR3 DNA reads as TGCGCCAGCAGCTTTGTCAGCGCGAACACCGGGGAGCTGTTTTTT. The V and J genes are TRBV5-1 and TRBJ2-2; no reliable D call. The CDR3 spans 15 residues. Trimming removed 2 bases from V and 0 bases from J, with 8 bases in between. Germline CDR1 SGHRS, CDR2 YFSETQ.

The chain links TRBV29-1 to TRBJ2-1; 10 bases align to TRBD2. Germline CDR1 reads SQVTM; CDR2 reads ANQGSEA. CDR3 size: 15 residues. V trimming: 3 bases; J trimming: 9 bases; junction bases outside the gene matches: 11. The DNA of the CDR3 is TGCAGCGTTGATCGGCTAGCGGGAGCAAATAGTGAGCAGTTCTTC. It is translated as CSVDRLAGANSEQFF.

The gene calls are TRBV5-6 and TRBJ1-5, with a possible D match to TRBD1 (6 bases). Germline V gives CDR1 SGHDT, CDR2 YYEEEE. V lost 0 bases, J lost 6 bases, and 10 bases lay in between. This CDR3 has 14 residues. In nucleotides, the CDR3 is TGTGCCAGCAGCTTGGGGGGGGCGGGTCAGCCCCAGCATTTT. Translated: CASSLGGAGQPQHF.

The CDR3 protein is CASSQVTGVSGNTIYF. DNA of the CDR3: TGCGCCAGCAGCCAAGTCACAGGGGTCTCTGGAAACACCATATATTTT. The chain has TRBV4-1 and TRBJ1-3; TRBD1 agrees at 7 bases. The junction had 3 bases not matched to a gene; V was cut back by 1 base and J by 0 bases. The germline gives CDR1 MGHRA, CDR2 YSYEKL. The CDR3 is made up of 16 amino acids.

V gene TRBV5-1 combines with J gene TRBJ2-4; 10 bases are shared with TRBD2. Losses at the gene ends were 0 bases for V and 2 bases for J; bases not matched to a gene: 2. The CDR3 loop spans 16 amino acids. The germline V gene has CDR1 SGHRS and CDR2 YFSETQ. The CDR3 here is CASSLVLAGTKNIQYF. The CDR3 DNA reads as TGCGCCAGCAGCTTGGTACTAGCGGGGACCAAAAACATTCAGTACTTC.

The chain combines TRBV29-1 with TRBJ2-5; TRBD2 agrees at 7 bases. The CDR3 loop spans 11 amino acids. V lost 7 bases and J lost 3; bases outside the gene matches: 2. Germline values: CDR1 SQVTM, CDR2 ANQGSEA. DNA of the CDR3: TGCAGCGGGGGAGGGGAAGAGACCCAGTACTTC. It specifies CSGGGEETQYF.

This chain links TRBV7-2 with TRBJ2-1, with D hard to call. Trimming pared 3 bases from V and 7 bases from J, leaving 10 bases between. This CDR3 spans 13 amino acids. The germline gives CDR1 SGHTA, CDR2 FQGNSA. This CDR3 is CASSLRVRNEQFF. The DNA for the CDR3 is TGTGCCAGCAGCTTGCGAGTTAGGAATGAGCAGTTCTTC.

This chain uses TRBV7-9 with TRBJ2-7; the D is unclear. V was trimmed by 5 bases and J by 0 bases, leaving 14 bases between them. This CDR3 is 15 amino acids long. Germline CDR1 SEHNR, CDR2 FQNEAQ (reference sequence). The CDR3: CASSRGSYSSYEQYF. In DNA, the CDR3 is TGTGCCAGCAGCCGCGGATCGTATAGCTCCTACGAGCAGTACTTC.

This clone has a handful of counts. This chain joins TRBV5-1 and TRBJ1-6; D may be TRBD1 (6 bases). In germline, CDR1 is SGHRS, CDR2 YFSETQ. The CDR3 contains 15 residues. The V end was cut by 4 bases, the J end by 5 bases, with 13 bases between. This CDR3 is CASSPDRTDNSPLHF. CDR3 in DNA: TGCGCCAGCAGCCCCGACAGGACCGATAATTCACCCCTCCACTTT.